This TCR beta chain was retrieved from a study of cytomegalovirus exposure and HLA in healthy donors. In germline, CDR1 is SGHKS, CDR2 YYEKEE (reference sequence). The CDR3 is 17 amino acids. Trimming stripped 3 bases from V and 3 bases from J, with 22 bases between. The study ran its PCR with 60 Vbeta and 13 Jbeta primers. TCRdb's table, derived via immunoSEQ multiplex PCR, lists solely in-frame clones and lacks some. The sample lists about 150,000 clones; around 79% were seen once. Sequencing input: PBMCs. This receptor was taken from a young man in good health and CMV-seronegative. The chain couples TRBV5-5 to TRBJ2-7, with D possibly being TRBD2 (7 bases). CDR3 coding DNA: TGTGCCAGCAGCTGGACAGAGAAAGGTAGCGGGTACTACGAGCAGTACTTC. It translates to CASSWTEKGSGYYEQYF.